Presented here are 14 T cell receptor beta chains from one specimen sequenced in a study of tissue T cells after allogeneic stem cell transplantation. Repertoires were generated with immunoSEQ multiplex PCR, while TCRdb's copy carries only in-frame clones and drops some. Seen here are about 43,000 clones, about nine tenths observed once, and the top ten hold around 3.8%. The source was blood, collected before transplantation. Receptors were obtained from a woman aged 35-70 years who later had graft-versus-host disease after an allogeneic stem cell transplant.

This sequence joins TRBV7-2 and TRBJ1-3; D uncertain. This CDR3 has 15 residues. Germline values: CDR1 SGHTA, CDR2 FQGNSA. V was trimmed by 0 bases and J by 2 bases, leaving 8 bases between them. The CDR3 protein is CASSLAPGAGNTIYF. The CDR3 coding sequence is TGTGCCAGCAGCTTAGCGCCCGGGGCTGGAAACACCATATATTTT.

This clone turned up a few times. The V and J genes are TRBV6-2 or TRBV6-3 and TRBJ2-7; tentatively, D is TRBD1 (6 bases). From germline, CDR1 is MNHEY and CDR2 SVGEGT. V gave up 4 bases and J gave up 9 bases, with 13 bases separating them. The length of the CDR3 is 12 residues. CDR3 DNA: TGTGCCAGCAGTTTACTAGGGGGACGGCAGTACTTC. It translates to CASSLLGGRQYF.

The chain has TRBV9 and TRBJ1-5; 12 nucleotides match TRBD1. The CDR3 sequence is 15 residues long. The V gene's germline CDR1 is SGDLS and CDR2 YYNGEE. Trimming at V came to 0 bases and at J to 9 bases, leaving 4 bases not matched to a gene. The DNA of the CDR3 is TGTGCCAGCAGCGTAGATGGGACAGGGGGCCCGCCCCAGCATTTT. Amino acids: CASSVDGTGGPPQHF.

This chain joins TRBV5-6 and TRBJ2-1; perhaps D is TRBD1 or TRBD2 (5 bases each). The CDR3 covers 12 residues. The germline V and J ends were trimmed by 5 bases and 5 bases, with 8 bases remaining between them. Germline CDR1 is SGHDT and CDR2 is YYEEEE. The CDR3 protein is CASRRDHNEQFF. CDR3 sequence (DNA): TGTGCCAGCAGAAGGGACCACAATGAGCAGTTCTTC.

This chain uses TRBV29-1 with TRBJ2-7; perhaps TRBD2 as D (5 bases). V lost 4 bases and J 4 bases, leaving 11 bases between the germline ends. The CDR3 is made up of 12 amino acids. CDR1 and CDR2 from the germline V gene are SQVTM and ANQGSEA. CDR3 nucleotides: TGCAGCGTTGTCGGGATGGGATACGAGCAGTACTTC. As protein: CSVVGMGYEQYF.

This clone has just one count. The rearrangement uses TRBV7-8 and TRBJ2-5; D not resolved. This CDR3 is built from 11 residues. The V end lost 3 bases, the J end lost 3 bases, and 2 bases lay between the germline ends. Germline CDR1 SGHVS, CDR2 FQNEAQ. The CDR3 loop reads CASSLKETQYF. The CDR3 nucleotides are TGTGCCAGCAGCTTGAAAGAGACCCAGTACTTC.

This clone was seen just once. The chain joins TRBV28 to TRBJ1-3; D unresolved. CDR3 length: 14 amino acids. The germline gives CDR1 MDHEN, CDR2 SYDVKM. The germline V and J ends were trimmed by 8 bases and 2 bases, with 13 bases remaining between them. CDR3 loop: CASRGYGPGNTIYF. The CDR3 nucleotides read TGTGCCAGCCGGGGATATGGACCTGGAAACACCATATATTTT. The variable domain in full, completed from reference TRBV28 and TRBJ1-3, reads DVKVTQSSRYLVKRTGEKVFLECVQDMDHENMFWYRQDPGLGLRLIYFSYDVKMKEKGDIPEGYSVSREKKERFSLILESASTNQTSMYLCASRGYGPGNTIYFGEGSWLTVV.

The chain couples TRBV11-3 to TRBJ2-2; D not resolved. This CDR3 region has 13 residues. Per the germline V gene, CDR1 is SGHNT and CDR2 is YENEEA. Trimming removed 1 base from V and 4 bases from J, with 4 bases in between. The CDR3 loop reads CASSLGGTGELFF. The DNA of the CDR3 is TGTGCCAGCAGCTTAGGAGGCACCGGGGAGCTGTTTTTT.

The chain joins TRBV19 to TRBJ1-6; TRBD1 matches 9 bases. Germline assignment: CDR1 LNHDA and CDR2 SQIVND (reference sequence). This CDR3 is built from 14 residues. J gave up 8 bases and V 3 bases, and 2 bases lay outside the gene matches. CDR3 loop: CASSIRTGDSPLHF. In nucleotides, the CDR3 is TGTGCCAGTAGTATCCGGACAGGGGATTCACCCCTCCACTTT.

The gene calls are TRBV6-2 or TRBV6-3 and TRBJ2-2; 7 bases are a match to TRBD1. With 5 bases clipped from V and 4 bases from J, the junction kept 4 bases outside the gene matches. Germline assignment: CDR1 MNHEY and CDR2 SVGEGT. The CDR3 has 14 residues. The CDR3 nucleotides read TGTGCCAGCAGTAACACAGGGGCCACCGGGGAGCTGTTTTTT. Translating gives CASSNTGATGELFF.

The rearrangement links TRBV6-5 to TRBJ1-2; TRBD1 matches 9 bases. Per the germline V gene, CDR1 is MNHEY and CDR2 is SVGAGI. Trimming took 3 bases from V and 6 from J; bases not matched to a gene: 11. The CDR3 length is 16 residues. This chain's CDR3 is CASSYGVNRGQDGYTF. In nucleotides, the CDR3 is TGTGCCAGCAGTTATGGAGTAAACAGGGGGCAAGATGGCTACACCTTC.

The chain couples TRBV15 to TRBJ1-5; D call uncertain. Trimming pared 8 bases from V and 7 bases from J, leaving 6 bases between. Germline CDR1 and CDR2: LNHNV and YYDKDF (reference sequence). CDR3 length equals 10 residues. CDR3 in amino acids: CATPKQPQHF. The CDR3 DNA is TGTGCCACCCCTAAACAGCCCCAGCATTTT.

V is TRBV19 and J is TRBJ1-5; a possible D gene is TRBD1 (5 bases). The V gene's germline CDR1 is LNHDA and CDR2 SQIVND (reference sequence). The CDR3 extends over 16 amino acids. For the CDR3, the DNA is TGTGCTACAAACCCCGGGGGGTCGCGAAGCAATCAGCCCCAGCATTTT. This encodes CATNPGGSRSNQPQHF.

V is TRBV27 and J is TRBJ2-1, with D perhaps being TRBD1 or TRBD2 (6 bases each). V lost 3 bases and J lost 2, with 11 bases in between. CDR1 and CDR2 from the germline V gene are MNHEY and SMNVEV (reference sequence). This CDR3 comprises 15 residues. The CDR3 loop reads CASSFEGGTYNEQFF. The CDR3 DNA is TGTGCCAGCAGTTTTGAGGGGGGAACCTACAATGAGCAGTTCTTC.